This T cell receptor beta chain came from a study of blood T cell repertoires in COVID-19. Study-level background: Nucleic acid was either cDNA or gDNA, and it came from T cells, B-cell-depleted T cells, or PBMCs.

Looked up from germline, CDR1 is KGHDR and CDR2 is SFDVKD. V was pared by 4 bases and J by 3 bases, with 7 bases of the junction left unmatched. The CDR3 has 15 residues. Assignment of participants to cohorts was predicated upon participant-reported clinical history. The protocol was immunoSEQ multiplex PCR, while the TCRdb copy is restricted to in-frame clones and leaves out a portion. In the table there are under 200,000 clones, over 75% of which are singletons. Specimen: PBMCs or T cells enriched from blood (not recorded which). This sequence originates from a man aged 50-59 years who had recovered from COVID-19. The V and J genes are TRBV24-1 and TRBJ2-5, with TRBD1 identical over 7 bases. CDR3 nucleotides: TGTGCCACCAGTGACCCGACAGGGTATGAAGAGACCCAGTACTTC. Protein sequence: CATSDPTGYEETQYF.